The entry below describes one TCR beta chain. The antigen is not known. The data are from a study of T cells in narcolepsy. Overall study results and limits: Autoreactive HCRT-specific and TRIB2-specific clonotypes were marked in same-patient CSF-versus-blood CD4+ comparisons.

The CDR3 is made up of 14 amino acids. V was trimmed by 3 bases and J by 5 bases, leaving 11 bases between them. Germline lookup yields CDR1 SEHNR and CDR2 FQNEAQ (reference sequence). The data were produced by immunoSEQ multiplex PCR, yet TCRdb's version contains in-frame clones alone and is incomplete. The table lists tens of thousands of clones, 70% to 80% of them singletons. The chain couples TRBV7-9 to TRBJ2-1; TRBD1 is a possible D gene (6 bases). The source material was CD45RA- memory CD4+ T cells from PBMCs. The clonotype comes from a human donor with narcolepsy. DNA of the CDR3: TGTGCCAGCAGCTTCGAGTACAGGGACAATGAGCAGTTCTTC. Amino acids: CASSFEYRDNEQFF.